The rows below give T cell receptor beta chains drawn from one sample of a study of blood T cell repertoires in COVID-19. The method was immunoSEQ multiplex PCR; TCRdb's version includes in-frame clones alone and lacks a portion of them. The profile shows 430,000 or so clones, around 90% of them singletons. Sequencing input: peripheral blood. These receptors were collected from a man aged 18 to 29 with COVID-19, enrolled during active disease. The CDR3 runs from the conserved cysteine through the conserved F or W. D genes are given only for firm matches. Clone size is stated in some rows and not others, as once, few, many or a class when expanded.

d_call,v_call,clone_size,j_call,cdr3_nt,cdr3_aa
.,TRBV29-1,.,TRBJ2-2,TGCAGCGTTTCGTCGAGGAGCGGGGAGCTGTTTTTT,CSVSSRSGELFF
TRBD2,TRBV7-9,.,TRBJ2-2,TGTGCCAGCAGCCCCTGGACTAGCGGGCGGACCGGGGAGCTGTTTTTT,CASSPWTSGRTGELFF
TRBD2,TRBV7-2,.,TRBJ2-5,TGTGCCAGCAGCCTAGCGGGAGGCGGAGAGACCCAGTACTTC,CASSLAGGGETQYF
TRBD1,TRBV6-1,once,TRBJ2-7,TGTGCCAGCAGTGAAGGGACAGGGGTCTACGAGCAGTACTTC,CASSEGTGVYEQYF
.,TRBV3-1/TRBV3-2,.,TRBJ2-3,TGTGCCAGCAGCCAAGCCACACCTAGCACAGATACGCAGTATTTT,CASSQATPSTDTQYF
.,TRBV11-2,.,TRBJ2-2,TGTGCCAGCAGCTTGGACAGAGACACCGGGGAGCTGTTTTTT,CASSLDRDTGELFF
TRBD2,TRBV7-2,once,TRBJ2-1,TGTGCCAGCAGCTTGGGACTAGCGGGATCTGAGCAGTTCTTC,CASSLGLAGSEQFF
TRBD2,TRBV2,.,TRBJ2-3,TGTGCCAGCTTTAACTCCGGGACTAGCGGCGATACGCAGTATTTT,CASFNSGTSGDTQYF
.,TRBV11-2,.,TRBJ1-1,TGTGCCAGCAGCCCCAGGGCCAGGGCTACTGAAGCTTTCTTT,CASSPRARATEAFF
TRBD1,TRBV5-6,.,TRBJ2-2,TGTGCCAGCAGCTTGTCCCGGGACAGGGGGCTTCAGAACACCGGGGAGCTGTTTTTT,CASSLSRDRGLQNTGELFF
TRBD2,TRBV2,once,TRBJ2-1,TGTGCCAGCAGTCTCACCCTAGCGGGAGTACACAATGAGCAGTTCTTC,CASSLTLAGVHNEQFF
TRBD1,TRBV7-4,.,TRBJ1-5,TGTGCCAGCAGCGACGACAGGGACAGCAATCAGCCCCAGCATTTT,CASSDDRDSNQPQHF
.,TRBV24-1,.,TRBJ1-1,TGTGCCACCAGTGATTTGCTGCTGGGGCAAACTGAAGCTTTCTTT,CATSDLLLGQTEAFF
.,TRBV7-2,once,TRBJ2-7,TGTGCCAGCAGCGCACCGTGGAGTCTAGGACCGGGAGCCTACGAGCAGTACTTC,CASSAPWSLGPGAYEQYF
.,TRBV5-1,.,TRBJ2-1,TGCGCCAGCACCAAATCCGGCTCCTACAATGAGCAGTTCTTC,CASTKSGSYNEQFF
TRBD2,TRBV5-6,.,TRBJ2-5,TGTGCCAGCAGCTCCACCGGGACTAGGGGGGAGACCCAGTACTTC,CASSSTGTRGETQYF
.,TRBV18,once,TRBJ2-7,TGTGCCAGCTCATCGAAGGACAGCTACGAGCAGTACTTC,CASSSKDSYEQYF
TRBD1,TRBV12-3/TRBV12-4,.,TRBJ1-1,TGTGCCAGCAGTATAGACAGGGGTGAAGCTTTCTTT,CASSIDRGEAFF
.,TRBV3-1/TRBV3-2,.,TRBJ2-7,TGTGCCAGCAGTTTCCCCAACGAGCAGTACTTC,CASSFPNEQYF
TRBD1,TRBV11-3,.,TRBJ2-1,TGTGCCAGCCGGGACAGGGGGCGGAATGAGCAGTTCTTC,CASRDRGRNEQFF
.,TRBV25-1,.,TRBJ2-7,TGTGCCAGCAGTGAATTTGGGCAGGGTCTGCACGAGCAGTACTTC,CASSEFGQGLHEQYF
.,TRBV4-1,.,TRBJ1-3,TGCGCCAGCAGCCAAGATCCTGGGGGCCGTGGAAACACCATATATTTT,CASSQDPGGRGNTIYF
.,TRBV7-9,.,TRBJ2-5,TGTGCCAGCAGCCCTACCATTAAGACCCAGTACTTC,CASSPTIKTQYF
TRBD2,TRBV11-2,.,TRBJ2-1,TGTGCCAGCAGCTCCGGGACTAGCGGGATGGATGAGCAGTTCTTC,CASSSGTSGMDEQFF